The 8 T cell receptor beta chains given below trace back to one sample, sequenced in a study of T cell responses to AZD1222 COVID-19 vaccine. The data were produced by immunoSEQ multiplex PCR, yet TCRdb's version contains in-frame clones alone and is incomplete. The sample carries about 180,000 clones, 85% to 95% recorded once. Source: peripheral blood, taken 28 days after the second AZD1222 dose. Every receptor here comes from an adult who received the AZD1222 COVID-19 vaccine.

The gene calls are TRBV30 and TRBJ2-3; 9 nucleotides match TRBD1. Per germline, CDR1 GTSNPN and CDR2 SVGIG (reference sequence). The V and J ends lost 5 bases and 6 bases, in that order; junction bases with no gene match: 18. The CDR3 runs 17 residues. CDR3 in amino acids: CAWGSSRTGVSSDTQYF. CDR3 nucleotides: TGTGCCTGGGGGTCCTCCAGGACAGGGGTGTCGTCGGATACGCAGTATTTT. Drawing the rest from reference TRBV30 and TRBJ2-3, the complete variable domain is SQTIHQWPATLVQPVGSPLSLECTVEGTSNPNLYWYRQAAGRGLQLLFYSVGIGQISSEVPQNLSASRPQDRQFILSSKKLLLSDSGFYLCAWGSSRTGVSSDTQYFGPGTRLTVL.

J is TRBJ1-1 and V is TRBV3-1 (or the pseudogene TRBV3-2), with D perhaps matching TRBD1 (5 bases). V was cut by 3 bases and J by 10 bases, with 18 bases left in between. Germline loops: CDR1 LGHDT, CDR2 YNNKEL (reference sequence). The CDR3 contains 14 residues. The CDR3 DNA reads TGTGCCAGCAGCCATCGAGGGTGGGACGGCGGAGCTTTCTTT. Residues: CASSHRGWDGGAFF.

The genes are TRBV3-1 (or the pseudogene TRBV3-2) and TRBJ2-2; 10 nucleotides align to TRBD2. J was trimmed by 4 bases and V by 4 bases; bases with no gene match: 6. There are 16 residues in the CDR3. CDR1 is LGHDT and CDR2 is YNNKEL in the germline V gene (reference sequence). The CDR3 loop reads CASSPSSGSTTGELFF. CDR3 DNA sequence: TGTGCCAGCAGCCCTTCTAGCGGGAGTACCACCGGGGAGCTGTTTTTT.

This chain links TRBV5-4 with TRBJ1-1, with D possibly matching TRBD1 (6 bases). The V gene's germline CDR1 is SGHNT and CDR2 YYREEE (reference sequence). The CDR3 covers 15 residues. Trimming left V 0 bases short and J 4 bases short, with 13 bases between. CDR3 DNA sequence: TGTGCCAGCAGCTTGGCCCGGGGGCAGGGCACTGAAGCTTTCTTT. Protein product: CASSLARGQGTEAFF.

The gene calls are TRBV7-9 and TRBJ2-3, with TRBD2 matching 10 bases. V lost 5 bases and J lost 0; bases outside the gene matches: 5. The CDR3 totals 16 residues. The germline gives CDR1 SEHNR, CDR2 FQNEAQ (reference sequence). CDR3 in DNA: TGTGCCAGCAGCCTCGGGACTAGCGAGAGCACAGATACGCAGTATTTT. Residues: CASSLGTSESTDTQYF. Full variable domain (missing parts from reference TRBV7-9 and TRBJ2-3): DTGVSQNPRHKITKRGQNVTFRCDPISEHNRLYWYRQTLGQGPEFLTYFQNEAQLEKSRLLSDRFSAERPKGSFSTLEIQRTEQGDSAMYLCASSLGTSESTDTQYFGPGTRLTVL.

J is TRBJ2-2 and V is TRBV4-2; D may be TRBD1 (6 bases). The CDR3 is 15 residues long. Trimming pared 4 bases from V and 2 bases from J, leaving 11 bases between. The V gene's germline CDR1 is LGHNA and CDR2 YNFKEQ. CDR3 coding DNA: TGTGCCAGCAGCCCGGGACACTCAAACACCGGGGAGCTGTTTTTT. Translating gives CASSPGHSNTGELFF.

The J gene is TRBJ2-5, the V gene TRBV3-1 (or the pseudogene TRBV3-2); 14 positions agree with TRBD2. The length of the CDR3 is 19 residues. After removal of 3 bases from V and 10 bases from J, the junction contained 19 bases not matched to a gene. Looked up from germline, CDR1 is LGHDT and CDR2 is YNNKEL (reference sequence). This chain's CDR3 is CASSHQTSGRAGSNRFQYF. The CDR3 DNA reads as TGTGCCAGCAGCCACCAGACTAGCGGGAGGGCCGGAAGTAATCGGTTCCAGTACTTC.

This clone occurred once. J is TRBJ1-1 and V is TRBV11-3; D call uncertain. CDR3 length equals 13 residues. CDR1 and CDR2 from the germline V gene are SGHNT and YENEEA. V was clipped by 3 bases and J by 2 bases, with 7 bases between them. CDR3 in amino acids: CASSFRRNTEAFF. The CDR3 nucleotides read TGTGCCAGCAGCTTCCGAAGAAACACTGAAGCTTTCTTT.